The clone carrying this TCR beta chain was observed many times. What it binds is unknown. Unique molecular identifiers tagged individual cDNA molecules. TCRdb analysed the 5' RACE reads with MiXCR anew, one entry per CDR3 protein. The sample lists about 35,000 distinct CDR3 sequences; 5.5% to 7.5% were seen once. CDR3 size: 14 residues. The germline V gene encodes CDR1 SGHTA and CDR2 FQGNSA. Trimming left V 1 base short and J 0 bases short, with 7 bases between. The sample belongs to a study of early T cells in non-severe SARS-CoV-2 infection. The wider study: The authors sequenced bulk RNA from unsorted whole blood, leaving chains unpaired.

Study-wide points: VDJdb matches were skewed toward anti-spike CD8 T cell responses.

The rearrangement links TRBV7-2 to TRBJ2-7, with D unresolved. Sequencing was done on a sample of whole blood. The sequence was collected from an adult who was a healthcare worker with PCR-confirmed SARS-CoV-2 infection or an uninfected control (not recorded which). This chain's CDR3 is CASSLGVSSYEQYF. The CDR3, as DNA: TGTGCCAGCAGCTTAGGGGTTAGCTCCTACGAGCAGTACTTC. The variable domain in full, completed from reference TRBV7-2 and TRBJ2-7, reads GAGVSQSPSNKVTEKGKDVELRCDPISGHTALYWYRQSLGQGLEFLIYFQGNSAPDKSGLPSDRFSAERTGGSVSTLTIQRTQQEDSAVYLCASSLGVSSYEQYFGPGTRLTVT.